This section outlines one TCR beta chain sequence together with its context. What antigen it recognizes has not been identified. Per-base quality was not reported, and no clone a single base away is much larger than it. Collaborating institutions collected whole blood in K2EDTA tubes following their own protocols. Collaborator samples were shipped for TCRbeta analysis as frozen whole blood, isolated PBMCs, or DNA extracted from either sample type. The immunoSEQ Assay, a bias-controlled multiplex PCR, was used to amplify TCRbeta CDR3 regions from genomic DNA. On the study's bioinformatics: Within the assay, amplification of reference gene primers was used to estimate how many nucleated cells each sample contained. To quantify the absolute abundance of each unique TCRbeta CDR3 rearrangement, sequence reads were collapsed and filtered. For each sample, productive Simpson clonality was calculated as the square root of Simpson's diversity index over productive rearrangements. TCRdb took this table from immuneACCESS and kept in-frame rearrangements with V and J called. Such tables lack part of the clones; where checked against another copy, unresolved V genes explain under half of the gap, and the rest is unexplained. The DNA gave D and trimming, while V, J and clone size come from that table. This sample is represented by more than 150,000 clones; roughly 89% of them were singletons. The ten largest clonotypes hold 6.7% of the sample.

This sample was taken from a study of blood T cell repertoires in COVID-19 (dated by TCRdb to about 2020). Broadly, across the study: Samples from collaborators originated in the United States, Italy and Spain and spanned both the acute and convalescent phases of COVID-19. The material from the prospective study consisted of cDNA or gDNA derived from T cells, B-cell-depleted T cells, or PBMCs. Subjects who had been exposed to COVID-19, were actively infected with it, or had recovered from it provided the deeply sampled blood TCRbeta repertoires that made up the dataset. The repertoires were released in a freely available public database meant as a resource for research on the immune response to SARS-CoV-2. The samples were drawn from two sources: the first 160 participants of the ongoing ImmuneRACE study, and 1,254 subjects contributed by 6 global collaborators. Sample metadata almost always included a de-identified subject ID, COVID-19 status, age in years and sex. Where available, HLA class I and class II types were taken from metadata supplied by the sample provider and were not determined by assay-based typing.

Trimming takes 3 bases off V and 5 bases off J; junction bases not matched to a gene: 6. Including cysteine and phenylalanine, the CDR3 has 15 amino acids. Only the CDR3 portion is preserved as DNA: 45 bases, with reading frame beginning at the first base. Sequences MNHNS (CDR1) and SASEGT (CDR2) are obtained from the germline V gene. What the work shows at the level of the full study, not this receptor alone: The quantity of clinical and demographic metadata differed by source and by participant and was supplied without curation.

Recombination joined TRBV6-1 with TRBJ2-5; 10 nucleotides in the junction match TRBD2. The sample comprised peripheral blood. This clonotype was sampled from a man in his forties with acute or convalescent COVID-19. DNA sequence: TGTGCCAGCAGTGACATGGGACTAGCGTCGGAGACCCAGTACTTC. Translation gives CASSDMGLASETQYF.